This T cell receptor (beta chain) was documented in a study of T cell repertoires in cytomegalovirus infection. Study results and limitations: Clonotype analysis showed dominance of the ex vivo response by HLA-C-restricted CMV-specific TCR beta clonotypes.

One entry per CDR3 protein results from TCRdb running MiXCR on the reads. The top ten hold roughly 16% of the sample, which has more than 200,000 distinct CDR3 sequences, roughly 9.1% seen once. As for this clonotype: Its antigen is not known.

Trimming pared 7 bases from V and 3 bases from J, leaving 18 bases between. This CDR3 has 15 amino acids. This TCR was sampled from a human donor in good health (CMV status not recorded). Some clones in this sample may be carry-over from other donors' samples. The rearrangement uses TRBV12-3 or TRBV12-4 and TRBJ2-5, with D possibly being TRBD2 (7 bases). Sequencing was performed on PBMCs. Here the CDR3 DNA reads TGTGCCAGCACTTTTGGGCGGGGGCCAAAAGAGACCCAGTACTTC. It encodes CASTFGRGPKETQYF.